The 5 T cell receptor beta chains below were found in one sample sequenced in a study of T cells in Graves' hyperthyroidism and ophthalmopathy. Amplified regions were TCR beta CDR3 sequences from RNA transcripts. TCR CDR3 underwent first-round RT-PCR with the HTBI primer set. TCRdb re-derived calls from the multiplex PCR reads in MiXCR, one entry per CDR3 protein. Altogether 550,000 to 650,000 distinct CDR3 sequences are present, about 15% being singletons, with the ten largest covering under 7%. The sequencing input was blood. The receptors originated from a woman in her 30s with Graves' hyperthyroidism that later progressed to Graves' ophthalmopathy.

This clonotype was seen repeatedly, ten times or more. The J gene is TRBJ2-7, the V gene TRBV3-1; weak D call: TRBD1 (5 bases). Germline V gene data show CDR1 as LGHDT and CDR2 as YNNKEL (reference sequence). Deletions cut 6 bases from V and 3 bases from J, with 12 bases between. CDR3 length equals 13 residues. CDR3 loop: CASSSGQNYEQYF. The DNA of the CDR3 is TGTGCCAGCAGTTCAGGGCAAAACTACGAGCAGTACTTC.

The chain joins TRBV18 to TRBJ2-1; a possible D gene is TRBD1 (5 bases). With 3 bases removed from V and 0 bases from J, the gap between germline ends came to 6 bases. Germline values: CDR1 KGHSH, CDR2 LQKENI. The CDR3 loop spans 14 amino acids. CDR3 coding DNA: TGTGCCAGCTCACCGCAGGGCTCCTACAATGAGCAGTTCTTC. This translates into CASSPQGSYNEQFF.

This clonotype was counted at least ten times. The V gene is TRBV27, the J gene TRBJ2-3; D perhaps matches TRBD2 (5 bases). Trimming removed 6 bases from V and 1 base from J, with 8 bases in between. The CDR3 is 13 amino acids. The germline gives CDR1 MNHEY, CDR2 SMNVEV (reference sequence). This CDR3 is CASSSSGTDTQYF. Written as DNA, the CDR3 is TGTGCCAGCAGCAGTAGCGGCACAGATACGCAGTATTTT.

Details on this clonotype: A much larger clonotype is one base distant, so this may be a read error. The missing conserved phenylalanine or tryptophan at the end of this CDR3 makes a read error likely. The chain combines TRBV7-3 with TRBJ2-1, with D tentatively TRBD1 (6 bases). V was trimmed by 5 bases and J by 2 bases, leaving 16 bases between them. Looked up from germline, CDR1 is SGHTA and CDR2 is FQGTGA. This CDR3 spans 16 amino acids. The CDR3, as DNA: TGTGCCAGCAGCCAACAGGGTAGTAAGACCTACAATGAGCAGTTCCTC. Translating gives CASSQQGSKTYNEQFL.

This clonotype was found many times. The CDR3 is CASSGGQGAYSPLHF. DNA of the CDR3: TGTGCCAGCAGTGGAGGACAGGGGGCTTATTCACCCCTCCACTTT. The rearrangement joins TRBV27 to TRBJ1-6; TRBD1 agrees at 11 bases. The CDR3 is made up of 15 amino acids. The germline V gene encodes CDR1 MNHEY and CDR2 SMNVEV (reference sequence). V dropped 5 bases and J dropped 8; count of bases not matched to a gene: 5.